This T cell receptor (beta chain) was obtained from a study of blood T cell repertoires in COVID-19. About the research overall: Both acute and convalescent COVID-19 samples were obtained from the United States, Italy and Spain.

V was clipped by 2 bases and J by 8 bases; unmatched bases: 10. Germline CDR1 is KGHSH and CDR2 is LQKENI. This CDR3 spans 16 amino acids. Per the authors' pipeline: Estimated nucleated cell counts came from reference gene primer amplification. TCRdb's copy holds only in-frame clones and misses some; the assay was immunoSEQ multiplex PCR. Clonal size and the V and J genes are those of that table, whereas D and trimming came from the DNA. The sample yields 150,000 or so clones, roughly 83% seen once. The chain links TRBV18 to TRBJ1-3; 9 nucleotides line up with TRBD1. The TCR comes from a man in his 70s who had been exposed to COVID-19. The sample was PBMCs or T cells enriched from blood (not recorded which). The CDR3 DNA reads as TGTGCCAGCTCACCAATAGGACAGGGGACGTCGGACACCATATATTTT. Amino acid sequence: CASSPIGQGTSDTIYF.